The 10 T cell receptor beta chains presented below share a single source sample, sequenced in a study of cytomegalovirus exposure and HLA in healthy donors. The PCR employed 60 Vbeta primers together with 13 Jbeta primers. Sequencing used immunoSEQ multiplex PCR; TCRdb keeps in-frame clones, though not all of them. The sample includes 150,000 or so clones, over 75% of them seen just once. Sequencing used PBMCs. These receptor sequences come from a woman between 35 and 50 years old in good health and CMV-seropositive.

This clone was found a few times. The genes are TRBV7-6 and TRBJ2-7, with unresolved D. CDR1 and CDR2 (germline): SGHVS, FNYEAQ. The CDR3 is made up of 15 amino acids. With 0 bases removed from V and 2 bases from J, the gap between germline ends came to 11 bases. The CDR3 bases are TGTGCCAGCAGCTTAGCCACGCAGGCACCCTACGAGCAGTACTTC. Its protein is CASSLATQAPYEQYF.

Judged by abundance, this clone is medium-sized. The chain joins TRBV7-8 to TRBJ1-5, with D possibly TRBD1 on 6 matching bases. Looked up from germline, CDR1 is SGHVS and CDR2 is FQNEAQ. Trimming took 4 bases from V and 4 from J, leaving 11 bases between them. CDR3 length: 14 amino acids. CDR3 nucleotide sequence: TGTGCCAGCAGCTCTGGACAGATAAATCAGCCCCAGCATTTT. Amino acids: CASSSGQINQPQHF.

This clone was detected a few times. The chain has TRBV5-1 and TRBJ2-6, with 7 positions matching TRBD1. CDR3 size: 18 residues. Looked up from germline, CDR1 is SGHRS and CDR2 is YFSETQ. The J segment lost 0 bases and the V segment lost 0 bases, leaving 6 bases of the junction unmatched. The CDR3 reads CASSLVPGGVSGANVLTF. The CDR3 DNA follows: TGCGCCAGCAGCTTGGTGCCAGGGGGAGTCTCTGGGGCCAACGTCCTGACTTTC. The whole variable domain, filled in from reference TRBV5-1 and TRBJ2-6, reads KAGVTQTPRYLIKTRGQQVTLSCSPISGHRSVSWYQQTPGQGLQFLFEYFSETQRNKGNFPGRFSGRQFSNSRSEMNVSTLELGDSALYLCASSLVPGGVSGANVLTFGAGSRLTVL.

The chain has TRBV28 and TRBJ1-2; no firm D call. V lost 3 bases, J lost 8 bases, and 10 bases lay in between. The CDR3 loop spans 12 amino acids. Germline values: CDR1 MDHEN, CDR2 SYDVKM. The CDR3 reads CASSFEGLGYTF. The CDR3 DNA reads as TGTGCCAGCAGTTTTGAGGGCCTCGGCTACACCTTC.

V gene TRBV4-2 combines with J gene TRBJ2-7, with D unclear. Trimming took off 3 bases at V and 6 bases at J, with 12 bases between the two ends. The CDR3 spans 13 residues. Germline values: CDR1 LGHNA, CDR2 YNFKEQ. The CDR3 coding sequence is TGTGCCAGCAGCCAGAGGCTAGACTCCGAGCAGTACTTC. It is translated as CASSQRLDSEQYF.

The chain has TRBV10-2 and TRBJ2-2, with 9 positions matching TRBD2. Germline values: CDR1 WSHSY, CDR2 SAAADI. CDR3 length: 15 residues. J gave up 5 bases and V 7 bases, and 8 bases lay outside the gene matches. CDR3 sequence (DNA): TGCGCCAGCACCCTTAGCGGGAGTTTTACCGGGGAGCTGTTTTTT. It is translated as CASTLSGSFTGELFF.

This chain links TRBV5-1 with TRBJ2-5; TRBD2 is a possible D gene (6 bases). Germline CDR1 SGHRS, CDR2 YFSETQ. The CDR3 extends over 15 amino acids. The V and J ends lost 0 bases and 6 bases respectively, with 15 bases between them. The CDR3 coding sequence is TGCGCCAGCAGCTTGGAGGCGGGGCAGCGGAAGACCCAGTACTTC. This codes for CASSLEAGQRKTQYF.

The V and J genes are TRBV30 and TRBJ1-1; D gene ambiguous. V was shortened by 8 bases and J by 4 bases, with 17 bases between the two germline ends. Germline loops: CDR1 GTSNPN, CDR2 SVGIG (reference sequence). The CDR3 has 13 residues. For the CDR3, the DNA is TGTGCCCGGACCCAGGCGGGGTCCACTGAAGCTTTCTTT. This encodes CARTQAGSTEAFF.

The CDR3: CASSIARQGYQETQYF. The CDR3 DNA is TGTGCCAGTAGTATAGCGCGGCAGGGCTATCAAGAGACCCAGTACTTC. This sequence joins TRBV19 and TRBJ2-5; D perhaps matches TRBD1 (5 bases). Trimming took off 1 base at V and 2 bases at J, with 14 bases between the two ends. The length of the CDR3 is 16 residues. Germline-derived CDR1 and CDR2 are LNHDA and SQIVND (reference sequence). Combining the CDR3 with reference TRBV19 and TRBJ2-5 gives the whole variable domain DGGITQSPKYLFRKEGQNVTLSCEQNLNHDAMYWYRQDPGQGLRLIYYSQIVNDFQKGDIAEGYSVSREKKESFPLTVTSAQKNPTAFYLCASSIARQGYQETQYFGPGTRLLVL.

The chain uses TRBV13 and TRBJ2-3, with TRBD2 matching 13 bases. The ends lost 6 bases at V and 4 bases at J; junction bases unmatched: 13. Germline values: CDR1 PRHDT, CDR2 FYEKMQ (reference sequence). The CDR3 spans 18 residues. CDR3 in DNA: TGTGCCAGCAGTTTGACGGGGCTACTAGCGGGAGGGGCAGATACGCAGTATTTT. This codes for CASSLTGLLAGGADTQYF.